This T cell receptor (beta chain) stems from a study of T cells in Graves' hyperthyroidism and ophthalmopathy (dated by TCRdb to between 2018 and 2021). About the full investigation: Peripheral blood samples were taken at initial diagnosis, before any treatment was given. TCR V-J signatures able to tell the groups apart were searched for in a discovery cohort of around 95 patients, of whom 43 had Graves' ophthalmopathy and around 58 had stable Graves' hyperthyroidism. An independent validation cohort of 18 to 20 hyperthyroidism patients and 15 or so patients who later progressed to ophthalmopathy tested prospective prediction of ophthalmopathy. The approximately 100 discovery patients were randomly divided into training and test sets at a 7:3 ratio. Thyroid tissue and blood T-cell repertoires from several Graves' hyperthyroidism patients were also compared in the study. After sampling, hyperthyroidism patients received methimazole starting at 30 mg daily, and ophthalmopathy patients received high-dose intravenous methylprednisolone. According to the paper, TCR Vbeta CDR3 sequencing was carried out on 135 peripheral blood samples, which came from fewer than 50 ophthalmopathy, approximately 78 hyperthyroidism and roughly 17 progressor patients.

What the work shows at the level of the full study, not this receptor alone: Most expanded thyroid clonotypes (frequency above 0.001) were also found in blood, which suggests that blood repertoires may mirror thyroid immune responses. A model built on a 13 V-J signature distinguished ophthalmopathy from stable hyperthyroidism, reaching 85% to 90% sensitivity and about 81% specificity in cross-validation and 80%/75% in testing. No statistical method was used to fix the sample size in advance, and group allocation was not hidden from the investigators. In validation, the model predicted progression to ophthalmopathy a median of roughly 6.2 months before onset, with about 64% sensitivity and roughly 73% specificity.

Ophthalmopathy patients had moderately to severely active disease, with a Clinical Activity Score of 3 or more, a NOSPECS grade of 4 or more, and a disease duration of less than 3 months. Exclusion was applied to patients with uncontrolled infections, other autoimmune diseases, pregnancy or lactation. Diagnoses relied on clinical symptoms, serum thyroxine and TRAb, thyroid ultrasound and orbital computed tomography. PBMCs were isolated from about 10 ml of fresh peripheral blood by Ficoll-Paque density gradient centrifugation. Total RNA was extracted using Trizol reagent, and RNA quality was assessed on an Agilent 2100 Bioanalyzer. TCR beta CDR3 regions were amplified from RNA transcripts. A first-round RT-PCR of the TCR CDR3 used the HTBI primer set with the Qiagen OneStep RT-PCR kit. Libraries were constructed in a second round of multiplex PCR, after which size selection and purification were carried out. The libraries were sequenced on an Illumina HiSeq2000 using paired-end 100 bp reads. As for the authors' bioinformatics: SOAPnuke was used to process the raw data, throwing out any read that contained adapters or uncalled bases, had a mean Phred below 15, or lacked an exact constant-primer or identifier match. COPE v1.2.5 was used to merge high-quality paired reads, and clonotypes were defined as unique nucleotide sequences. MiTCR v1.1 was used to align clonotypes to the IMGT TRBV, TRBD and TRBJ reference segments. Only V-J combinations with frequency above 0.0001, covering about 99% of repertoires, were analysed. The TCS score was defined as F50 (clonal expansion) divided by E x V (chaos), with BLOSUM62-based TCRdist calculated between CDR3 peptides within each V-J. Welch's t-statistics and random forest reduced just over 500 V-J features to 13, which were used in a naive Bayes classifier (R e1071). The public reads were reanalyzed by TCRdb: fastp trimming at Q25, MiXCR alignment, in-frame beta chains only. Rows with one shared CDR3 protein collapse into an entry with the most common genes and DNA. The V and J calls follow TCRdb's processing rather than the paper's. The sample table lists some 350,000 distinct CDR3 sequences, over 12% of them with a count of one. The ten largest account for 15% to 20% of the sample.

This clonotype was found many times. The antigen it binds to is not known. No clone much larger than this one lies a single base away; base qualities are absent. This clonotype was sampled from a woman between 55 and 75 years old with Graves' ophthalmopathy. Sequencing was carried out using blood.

The CDR3 region: CAWTGTSGAGAYNEQFF. The nucleotide sequence reads TGTGCCTGGACCGGGACTAGCGGAGCAGGCGCCTACAATGAGCAGTTCTTC. The chain couples TRBV30 to TRBJ2-1; 11 central nucleotides agree with TRBD2. Relative to germline, V is missing 4 bases and J is missing 2 bases, with 10 bases of the junction outside any gene match. Including cysteine and phenylalanine, the CDR3 has 17 amino acids. Only the CDR3 portion is preserved as DNA: 51 bases, with reading frame beginning at the first base. In the germline V gene (reference sequence), CDR1 corresponds to GTSNPN and CDR2 to SVGIG.